This TCR beta chain derives from a study of regulatory T cells in long-lasting Graves disease. Described time point: newly diagnosed GD, antithyroid drugs for less than 3 months. Construction of the TCR library relied on RNA isolated from PBMCs. This clonotype was seen ten or more times. Arm-PCR of CDR3 regions and iRepertoire HTBI primers were the basis on which TCR beta libraries were built. One entry per CDR3 protein, called by TCRdb with MiXCR from the multiplex PCR reads. The sample yields roughly 610,000 distinct CDR3 sequences, approximately 16% seen once. These data were also reused for a study on T cells in Graves' hyperthyroidism and ophthalmopathy. From that study: With the HTBI primer set, the TCR CDR3 went through a first round of RT-PCR. Patients with ophthalmopathy were separated from those with stable hyperthyroidism by a 13 V-J model.

The receptor's source is a man younger than 35 with Graves disease. Source: peripheral blood mononuclear cells (PBMCs), taken at new diagnosis, from a patient treated with antithyroid drugs.

The CDR3 loop is CASRPDTGELFF. Written as DNA, the CDR3 is TGTGCCAGCAGGCCAGACACCGGGGAGCTGTTTTTT. The chain has TRBV7-9 and TRBJ2-2; D gene uncertain. Trimming stripped 6 bases from V and 3 bases from J, with 5 bases between. The CDR3 sequence is 12 residues long. CDR1 and CDR2 (germline): SEHNR, FQNEAQ (reference sequence).